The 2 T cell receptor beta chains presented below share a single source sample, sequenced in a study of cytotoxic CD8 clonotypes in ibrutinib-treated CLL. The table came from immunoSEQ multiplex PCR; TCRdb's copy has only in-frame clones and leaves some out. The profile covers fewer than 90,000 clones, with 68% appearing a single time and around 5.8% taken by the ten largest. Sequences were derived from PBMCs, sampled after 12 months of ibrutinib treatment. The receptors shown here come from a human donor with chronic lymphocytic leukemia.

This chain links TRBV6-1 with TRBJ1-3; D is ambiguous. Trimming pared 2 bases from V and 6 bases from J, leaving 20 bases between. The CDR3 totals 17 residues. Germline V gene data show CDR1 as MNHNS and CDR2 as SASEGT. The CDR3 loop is CASSETPGFALENTIYF. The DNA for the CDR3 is TGTGCCAGCAGTGAAACCCCTGGATTCGCTCTGGAAAACACCATATATTTT.

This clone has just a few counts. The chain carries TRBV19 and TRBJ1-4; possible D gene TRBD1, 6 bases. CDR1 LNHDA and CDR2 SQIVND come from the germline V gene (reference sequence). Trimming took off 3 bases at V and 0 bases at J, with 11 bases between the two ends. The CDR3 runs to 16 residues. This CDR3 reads CASSIGQPATNEKLFF. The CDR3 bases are TGTGCCAGTAGTATCGGACAGCCTGCAACTAATGAAAAACTGTTTTTT.